Sequencing of this T cell receptor (beta chain) was carried out in a study of T cell changes during pregnancy in multiple sclerosis. TCRdb's copy holds only in-frame clones and misses some; the assay was immunoSEQ multiplex PCR. The data contain 30,000 to 35,000 clones, approximately 90% of them seen just once; the ten biggest clones take up roughly 10%. The CDR3 covers 12 residues. The V gene's germline CDR1 is SQVTM and CDR2 ANQGSEA. V lost 5 bases to trimming and J lost 6 bases; unmatched junction nucleotides: 4. The chain is built from TRBV29-1 and TRBJ2-5; TRBD1 matches 9 bases. This receptor was identified in a female donor with multiple sclerosis, enrolled in a pregnancy study. The sample here was CD8+ T cells from peripheral blood mononuclear cells, taken before pregnancy. As DNA, the CDR3 is TGCAGCGTTTGGGACAGGGAACAGACCCAGTACTTC. Protein: CSVWDREQTQYF.